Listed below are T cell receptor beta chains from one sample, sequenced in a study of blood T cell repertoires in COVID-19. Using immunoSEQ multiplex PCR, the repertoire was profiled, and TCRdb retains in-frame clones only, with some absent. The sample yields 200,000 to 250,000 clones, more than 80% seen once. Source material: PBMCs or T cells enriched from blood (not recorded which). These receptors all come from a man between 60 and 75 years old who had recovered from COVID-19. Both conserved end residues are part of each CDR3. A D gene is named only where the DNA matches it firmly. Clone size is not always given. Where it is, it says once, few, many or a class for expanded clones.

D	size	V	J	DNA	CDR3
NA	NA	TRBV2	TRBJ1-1	TGTGCCAGCAGTGGGACATTGAACACTGAAGCTTTCTTT	CASSGTLNTEAFF
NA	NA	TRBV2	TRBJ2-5	TGTGCCAGCAACACCGGGCCGGGACTGGCCTACCAAGAGACCCAGTACTTC	CASNTGPGLAYQETQYF
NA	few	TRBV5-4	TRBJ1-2	TGTGCCAGCAGCTACTCAGGGGCGACTGGCTACACCTTC	CASSYSGATGYTF
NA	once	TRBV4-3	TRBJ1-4	TGCGCCAGCAGCCAAGATCGGTTTAATGAAAAACTGTTTTTT	CASSQDRFNEKLFF
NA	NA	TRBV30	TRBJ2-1	TGTGCCTGGAGGCCCACTAGAAGCTCCTACAATGAGCAGTTCTTC	CAWRPTRSSYNEQFF
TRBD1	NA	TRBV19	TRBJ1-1	TGTGCCAGTAGTAGAGGGGGAAGGACAGGGTCGTCTCCGGGCGGGACTGAAGCTTTCTTT	CASSRGGRTGSSPGGTEAFF
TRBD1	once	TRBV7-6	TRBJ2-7	TGTGCCAGCAGCCTACAGCCCGGGACAGGCTCCTACGAGCAGTACTTC	CASSLQPGTGSYEQYF
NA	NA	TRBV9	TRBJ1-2	TGTGCCAGCAGCGCCCCCCCGACATCGCCTAACTATGGCTACACCTTC	CASSAPPTSPNYGYTF
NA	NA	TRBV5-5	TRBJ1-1	TGTGCCAGCAGCATTAGCCCCGGGATAGGCACTGAAGCTTTCTTT	CASSISPGIGTEAFF
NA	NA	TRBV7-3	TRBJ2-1	TGTGCCAGCAGCTTAAATTCTAGGTCAGGGCAGAACAATGAGCAGTTCTTC	CASSLNSRSGQNNEQFF
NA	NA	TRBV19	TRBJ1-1	TGTGCCAGTAGTATAGTTTCTGGGACTTCTAAAGCTTTCTTT	CASSIVSGTSKAFF
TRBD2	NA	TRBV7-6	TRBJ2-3	TGTGCCAGCAGCCCACGGGGGGGTAGCACAGATACGCAGTATTTT	CASSPRGGSTDTQYF
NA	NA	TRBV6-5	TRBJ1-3	TGTGCCAGCATCCTGAGCTCTGGAAACACCATATATTTT	CASILSSGNTIYF
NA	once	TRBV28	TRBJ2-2	TGTGCCAGCAGTGGCGGGACCACCAGATCCGGGGAGCTGTTTTTT	CASSGGTTRSGELFF
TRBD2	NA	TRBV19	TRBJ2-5	TGTGCCAGTAGTATAGCAGCGGGGGGAGAGACCCAGTACTTC	CASSIAAGGETQYF
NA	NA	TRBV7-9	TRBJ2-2	TGTGCCAGCAGCTTAGTTGGACAGAAAAACTCCGGGGAGCTGTTTTTT	CASSLVGQKNSGELFF
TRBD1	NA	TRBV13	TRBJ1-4	TGTGCCAGCAGCCCCGGGACAGGGGGAAATAATGAAAAACTGTTTTTT	CASSPGTGGNNEKLFF
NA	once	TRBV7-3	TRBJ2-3	TGTGCCAGCAGCTCGGGGGTAGCGCCTTTTGCAGATACGCAGTATTTT	CASSSGVAPFADTQYF
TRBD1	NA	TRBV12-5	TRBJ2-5	TGTGCTAGTGGTTCCAGGGGGCAGGAGACCCAGTACTTC	CASGSRGQETQYF
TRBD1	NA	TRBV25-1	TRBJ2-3	TGTGCCAGTAGACAGGGGGCGGCAGATACGCAGTATTTT	CASRQGAADTQYF
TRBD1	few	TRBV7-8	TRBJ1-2	TGTGCCAGCAGCCGGGACAGGGATGATTATGGCTACACCTTC	CASSRDRDDYGYTF
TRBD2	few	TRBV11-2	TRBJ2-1	TGTGCCAGCAGCTTACGGGGTAGCGGGAATTACAATGAGCAGTTCTTC	CASSLRGSGNYNEQFF
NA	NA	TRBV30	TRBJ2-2	TGTGCCTGGACGAGGGCCGGGGAGCTGTTTTTT	CAWTRAGELFF
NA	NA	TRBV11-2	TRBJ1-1	TGTGCCAGCAGCTTAGATTCGGGCGGGGGTACTGAAGCTTTCTTT	CASSLDSGGGTEAFF
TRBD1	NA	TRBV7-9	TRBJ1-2	TGTGCCAGCAGCCCGGGACAGGGATTTGGCTACACCTTC	CASSPGQGFGYTF
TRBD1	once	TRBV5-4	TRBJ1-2	TGTGCCAGCAGCTCCGACAGGGGGGTCTATGGCTACACCTTC	CASSSDRGVYGYTF
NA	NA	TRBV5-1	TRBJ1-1	TGCGCCAGCAGCACGGGGATCAACACTGAAGCTTTCTTT	CASSTGINTEAFF
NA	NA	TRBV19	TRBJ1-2	TGTGCCAGTAGTAAGACAGGAATCTATGGCTACACCTTC	CASSKTGIYGYTF
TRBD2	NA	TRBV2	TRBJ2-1	TGTGCCAGCAGTGTTTCCGGACTAGCGGCATCCTACAATGAGCAGTTCTTC	CASSVSGLAASYNEQFF
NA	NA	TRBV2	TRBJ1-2	TGTGCCAGCAGTGAAGGGCAGAGCGACTATGGCTACACCTTC	CASSEGQSDYGYTF
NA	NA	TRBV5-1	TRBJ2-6	TGCGCCATAAACTTCCCCTCTGGGGCCAACGTCCTGACTTTC	CAINFPSGANVLTF
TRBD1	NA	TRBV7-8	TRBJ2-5	TGTGCCAGCAGCTCTGACAGGGTACAAGAGACCCAGTACTTC	CASSSDRVQETQYF
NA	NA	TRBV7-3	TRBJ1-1	TGTGCCAGCAGCTTACGGGGAGACACTGAAGCTTTCTTT	CASSLRGDTEAFF
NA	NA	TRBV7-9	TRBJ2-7	TGTGCCAGCAGTCTTACGGCGGGGACCTACGAGCAGTACTTC	CASSLTAGTYEQYF
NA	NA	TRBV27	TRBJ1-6	TGTGCCAGCAGCCGACAGTTCTATAATTCACCCCTCCACTTT	CASSRQFYNSPLHF
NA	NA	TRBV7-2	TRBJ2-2	TGTGCCAGCAGCTTATCACAGGGCGGGGAGCTGTTTTTT	CASSLSQGGELFF
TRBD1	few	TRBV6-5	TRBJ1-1	TGTGCCAGCAGTTTAAACAGGGGCCTGAACACTGAAGCTTTCTTT	CASSLNRGLNTEAFF
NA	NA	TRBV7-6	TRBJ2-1	TGTGCCAGCAGCCCCCCAGGGCGGGGCTCGAGCTCCTACAATGAGCAGTTCTTC	CASSPPGRGSSSYNEQFF
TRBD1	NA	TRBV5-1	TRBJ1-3	TGCGCCAGCAGCTTTGACAGGGGGCAGAACACCATATATTTT	CASSFDRGQNTIYF
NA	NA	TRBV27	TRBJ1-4	TGTGCCAGCAGTTTATTTACAGGGTCCGAAAAACTGTTTTTT	CASSLFTGSEKLFF
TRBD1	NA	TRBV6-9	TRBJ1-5	TGTGCCAGAATCGAACAGGGGGATAGCAATCAGCCCCAGCATTTT	CARIEQGDSNQPQHF
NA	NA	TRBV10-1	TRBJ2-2	TGCGCCAGCGGGGGACACGAGAACACCGGGGAGCTGTTTTTT	CASGGHENTGELFF
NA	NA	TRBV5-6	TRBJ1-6	TGTGCCAGCAGCTCCACCGAACTAAGCTCCTATAATTCACCCCTCCACTTT	CASSSTELSSYNSPLHF
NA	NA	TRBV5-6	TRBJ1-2	TGTGCCAGCAGCTTGGACAGGAAAAACTATGGCTACACCTTC	CASSLDRKNYGYTF
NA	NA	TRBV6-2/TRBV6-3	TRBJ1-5	TGTGCCAGCAGTTGGGAGAGCCTCCATCAGCCCCAGCATTTT	CASSWESLHQPQHF
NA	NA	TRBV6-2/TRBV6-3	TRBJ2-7	TGTGCCAGCAGCCGAGCGGACCCCGCCCAGTACTTC	CASSRADPAQYF
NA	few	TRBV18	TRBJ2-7	TGTGCCAGCTCGGAAGGGACAGCGGGCAACTACGAGCAGTACTTC	CASSEGTAGNYEQYF
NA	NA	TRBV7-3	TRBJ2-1	TGTGCCAGCAGCTTAAGCAGAAACAATGAGCAGTTCTTC	CASSLSRNNEQFF
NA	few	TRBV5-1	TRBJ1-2	TGCGCCAGCAGCGTAGGAGATTTTAACTATGGCTACACCTTC	CASSVGDFNYGYTF
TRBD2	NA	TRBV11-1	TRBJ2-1	TGTGCCAGCGCCCGGGCGGGGGGGGACAATGAGCAGTTCTTC	CASARAGGDNEQFF
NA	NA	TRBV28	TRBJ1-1	TGTGCCAGCAGGGCCCGGGGGAGCGCTGAAGCTTTCTTT	CASRARGSAEAFF
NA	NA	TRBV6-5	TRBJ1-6	TGTGCCAGCTCTTACTCCTATAATTCACCCCTCCACTTT	CASSYSYNSPLHF
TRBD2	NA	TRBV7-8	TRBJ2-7	TGTGCCAGCAGCTTAGGCGCTAGCGGGGCCTACGAGCAGTACTTC	CASSLGASGAYEQYF
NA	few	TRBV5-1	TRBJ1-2	TGCGCCAGCAGCCTGGAATCAGGGGTTAGCTACACCTTC	CASSLESGVSYTF
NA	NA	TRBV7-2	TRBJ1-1	TGTGCCAGCAGCTTAGCCCCTCGGACAGACAAGTGGCGGAACACTGAAGCTTTCTTT	CASSLAPRTDKWRNTEAFF
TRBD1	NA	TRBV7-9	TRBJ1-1	TGTGCCAGCAGCCCAGCCGGGACAGGGCGCCAAGCTTTCTTT	CASSPAGTGRQAFF
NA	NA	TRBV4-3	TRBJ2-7	TGCGCCAGCAGCCAAACCTGGGATAGCGGCGGATACGAGCAGTACTTC	CASSQTWDSGGYEQYF